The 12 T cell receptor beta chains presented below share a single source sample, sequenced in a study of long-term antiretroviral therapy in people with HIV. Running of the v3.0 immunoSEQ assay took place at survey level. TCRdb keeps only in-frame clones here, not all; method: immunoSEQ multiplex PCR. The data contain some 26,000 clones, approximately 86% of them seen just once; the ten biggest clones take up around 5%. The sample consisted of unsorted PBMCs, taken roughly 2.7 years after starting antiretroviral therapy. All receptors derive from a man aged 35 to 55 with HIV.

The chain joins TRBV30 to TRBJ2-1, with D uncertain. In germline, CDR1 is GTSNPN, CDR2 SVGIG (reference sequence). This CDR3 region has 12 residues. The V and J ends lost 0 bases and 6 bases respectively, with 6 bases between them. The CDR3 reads CAWSVLGNEQFF. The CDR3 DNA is TGTGCCTGGAGTGTACTGGGCAATGAGCAGTTCTTC.

DNA for the CDR3: TGTGCCAGCAGCAAAGTTCTGACGGGACAGGGGGCACGGAACACTGAAGCTTTCTTT. Protein sequence: CASSKVLTGQGARNTEAFF. V usage is TRBV21-1 and J usage is TRBJ1-1; the table's D call TRBD1 went unverified against the DNA. TRBV21-1 is a pseudogene locus. The CDR3 extends over 19 amino acids.

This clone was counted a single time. The CDR3 DNA is TGTGCCAGCAGCTTAGAGGGGATTGAGAACTCACCCCTCCACTTT. Translating gives CASSLEGIENSPLHF. The chain combines TRBV11-2 with TRBJ1-6; D is undetermined. The CDR3 runs 15 residues. The V gene's germline CDR1 is SGHAT and CDR2 FQNNGV. V lost 0 bases and J lost 10, with 13 bases in between.

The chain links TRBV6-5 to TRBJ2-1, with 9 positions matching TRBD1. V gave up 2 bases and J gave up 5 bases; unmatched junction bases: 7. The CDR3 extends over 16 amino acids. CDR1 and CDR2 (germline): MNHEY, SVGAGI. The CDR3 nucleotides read TGTGCCAGCAGTTACCCCTCCGGGACAGGGAACAATGAGCAGTTCTTC. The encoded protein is CASSYPSGTGNNEQFF.

The CDR3 sequence is CASSQSQGGSGYTF. CDR3 DNA sequence: TGTGCCAGCAGCCAATCCCAGGGGGGGTCTGGCTACACCTTC. The V gene is TRBV4-2, the J gene TRBJ1-2; 7 bases align to TRBD1. Germline V gives CDR1 LGHNA, CDR2 YNFKEQ. V dropped 2 bases and J dropped 7; count of bases not matched to a gene: 7. This CDR3 has 14 amino acids.

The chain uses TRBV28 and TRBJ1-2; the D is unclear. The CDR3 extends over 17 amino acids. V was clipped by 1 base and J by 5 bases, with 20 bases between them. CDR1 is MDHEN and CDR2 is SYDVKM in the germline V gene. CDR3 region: CASSLLTPVSPFYGYTF. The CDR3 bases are TGTGCCAGCAGTTTATTAACACCCGTTTCTCCTTTTTATGGCTACACCTTC.

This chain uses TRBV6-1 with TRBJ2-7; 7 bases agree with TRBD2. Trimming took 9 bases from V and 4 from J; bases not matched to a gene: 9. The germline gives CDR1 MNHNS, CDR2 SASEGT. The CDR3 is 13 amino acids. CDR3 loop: CARGGQILYEQYF. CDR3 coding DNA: TGTGCCAGGGGAGGGCAGATTTTATACGAGCAGTACTTC.

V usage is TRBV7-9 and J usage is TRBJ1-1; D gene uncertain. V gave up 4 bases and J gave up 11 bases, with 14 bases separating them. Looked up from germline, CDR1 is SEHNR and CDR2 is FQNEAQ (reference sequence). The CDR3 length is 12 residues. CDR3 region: CASSSQDPWAFF. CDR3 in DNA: TGTGCCAGCAGCTCTCAGGACCCTTGGGCTTTCTTT.

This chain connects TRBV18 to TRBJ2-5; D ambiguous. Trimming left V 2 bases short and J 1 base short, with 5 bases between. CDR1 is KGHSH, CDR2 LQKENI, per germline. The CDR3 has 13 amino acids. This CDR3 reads CASSPNSQETQYF. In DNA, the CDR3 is TGTGCCAGCTCACCAAACAGCCAAGAGACCCAGTACTTC.

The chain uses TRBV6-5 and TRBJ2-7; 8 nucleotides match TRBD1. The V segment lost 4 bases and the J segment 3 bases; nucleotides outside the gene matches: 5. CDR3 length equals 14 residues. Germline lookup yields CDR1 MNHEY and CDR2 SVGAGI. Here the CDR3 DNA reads TGTGCCAGCAGTTCCGGGACAGGTCTCTACGAGCAGTACTTC. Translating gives CASSSGTGLYEQYF.

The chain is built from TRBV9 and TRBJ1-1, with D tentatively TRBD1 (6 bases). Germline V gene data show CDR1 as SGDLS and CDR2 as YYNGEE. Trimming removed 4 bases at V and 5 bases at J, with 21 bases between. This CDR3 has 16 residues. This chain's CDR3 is CASSPSGGPVGTEAFF. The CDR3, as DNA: TGTGCCAGCAGCCCTTCCGGGGGGCCTGTGGGAACTGAAGCTTTCTTT.

CDR3 in amino acids: CASSFDRYSGNTIYF. The CDR3 DNA follows: TGTGCCAGCAGCTTCGACAGATACTCTGGAAACACCATATATTTT. V and J are TRBV5-6 and TRBJ1-3; tentative D call: TRBD1 (5 bases). V gave up 2 bases and J gave up 0 bases, with 9 bases separating them. Germline V gene lookup returns CDR1 SGHDT and CDR2 YYEEEE. The CDR3 extends over 15 amino acids.